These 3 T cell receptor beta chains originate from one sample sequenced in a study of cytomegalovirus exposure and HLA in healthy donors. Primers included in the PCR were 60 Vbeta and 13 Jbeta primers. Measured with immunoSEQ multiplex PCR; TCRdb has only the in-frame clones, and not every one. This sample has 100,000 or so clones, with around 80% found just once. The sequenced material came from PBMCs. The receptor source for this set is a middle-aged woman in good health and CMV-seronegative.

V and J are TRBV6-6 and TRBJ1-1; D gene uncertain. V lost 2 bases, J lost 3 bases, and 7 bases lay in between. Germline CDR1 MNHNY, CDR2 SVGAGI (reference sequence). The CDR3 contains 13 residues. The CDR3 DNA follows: TGTGCCAGCAGTTACGACGGAGACACTGAAGCTTTCTTT. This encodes CASSYDGDTEAFF.

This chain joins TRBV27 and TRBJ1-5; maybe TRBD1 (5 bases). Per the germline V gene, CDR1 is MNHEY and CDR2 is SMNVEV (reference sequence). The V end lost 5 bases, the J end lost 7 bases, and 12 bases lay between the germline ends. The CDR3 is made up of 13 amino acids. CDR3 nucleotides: TGTGCCAGCAGTCCCGGGGCGGGACAGCCCCAGCATTTT. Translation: CASSPGAGQPQHF.

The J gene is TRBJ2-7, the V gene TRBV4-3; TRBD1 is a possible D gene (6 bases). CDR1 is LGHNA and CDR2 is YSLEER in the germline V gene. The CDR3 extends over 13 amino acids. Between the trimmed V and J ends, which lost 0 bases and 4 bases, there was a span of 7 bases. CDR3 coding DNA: TGCGCCAGCAGCCAAGAACAGGGATACGAGCAGTACTTC. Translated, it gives CASSQEQGYEQYF.